The next 8 T cell receptor beta chains were all read from a single sample in a study of OX40 agonist ivuxolimab in advanced cancers. The repertoire was sequenced with immunoSEQ multiplex PCR; TCRdb's copy has only in-frame clones and lacks some. The sample gives about 39,000 clones, 80% to 95% of which show up once; 20% to 25% is in the top ten. Source: CD4+ or CD8+ T cells sorted from blood, taken in a trial of the OX40 agonist ivuxolimab. The receptors stem from an adult with an advanced solid tumor such as melanoma, head and neck, liver or kidney cancer.

The CDR3 spells CASSSPYEQYF. The CDR3 bases are TGTGCCAGCAGTTCTCCATACGAGCAGTACTTC. The rearrangement uses TRBV28 and TRBJ2-7; D is uncertain. Germline V gene sequence: CDR1 MDHEN, CDR2 SYDVKM. CDR3 length equals 11 residues. Trimming shortened V by 4 bases and J by 4 bases, and 5 bases separated the two germline ends.

The chain couples TRBV18 to TRBJ2-5, with D unclear. Trimming shortened V by 2 bases and J by 5 bases, and 18 bases separated the two germline ends. The germline gives CDR1 KGHSH, CDR2 LQKENI. The CDR3 runs 16 residues. CDR3 region: CASSPARRTESETQYF. The DNA for the CDR3 is TGTGCCAGCTCACCAGCGAGACGGACGGAGTCGGAGACCCAGTACTTC.

CDR3: CASSQPLRTGTDTQYF. CDR3 coding DNA: TGCGCCAGCAGCCAACCCCTACGGACAGGCACAGATACGCAGTATTTT. The V gene is TRBV4-1, the J gene TRBJ2-3; possibly TRBD1 for D (6 bases). Trimming pared 2 bases from V and 1 base from J, leaving 13 bases between. This CDR3 is 16 amino acids long. Germline CDR1 is MGHRA and CDR2 is YSYEKL.

This chain uses TRBV28 with TRBJ2-3, with a possible D match to TRBD2 (5 bases). Trimming took off 6 bases at V and 5 bases at J, with 24 bases between the two ends. This CDR3 has 17 amino acids. The germline gives CDR1 MDHEN, CDR2 SYDVKM. CDR3 protein: CASSLPPFRLGGDTQYF. CDR3 sequence (DNA): TGTGCCAGCAGCCTCCCCCCGTTTCGACTCGGAGGAGATACGCAGTATTTT.

The chain uses TRBV4-3 and TRBJ2-3; TRBD2 aligns across 7 bases. CDR3 length equals 17 residues. CDR1 LGHNA and CDR2 YSLEER come from the germline V gene. V dropped 1 base and J dropped 5; count of bases not matched to a gene: 12. CDR3 residues: CASSQVGLADTRDTQYF. CDR3 nucleotide sequence: TGCGCCAGCAGCCAAGTCGGGCTAGCGGATACTCGAGATACGCAGTATTTT.

V gene TRBV4-1 combines with J gene TRBJ1-1; D possibly corresponds to TRBD1 (6 bases). V lost 4 bases to trimming and J lost 1 base, with 10 bases between them. The CDR3 sequence is 14 residues long. From germline, CDR1 is MGHRA and CDR2 YSYEKL. The CDR3 spells CASSLRQANTEAFF. CDR3 DNA: TGCGCCAGCAGCCTCCGACAGGCGAACACTGAAGCTTTCTTT.

V is TRBV18 and J is TRBJ1-5; D not resolved. Germline CDR1 reads KGHSH; CDR2 reads LQKENI. CDR3 length: 15 amino acids. V was shortened by 2 bases and J by 1 base, with 9 bases between the two germline ends. CDR3 residues: CASSPEPGSNQPQHF. The CDR3 region has the DNA TGTGCCAGCTCACCAGAACCCGGGAGCAATCAGCCCCAGCATTTT.

V usage is TRBV28 and J usage is TRBJ2-1; tentatively, D is TRBD2 (6 bases). The CDR3 runs 15 residues. V shed 4 bases and J shed 1 base, with 11 bases lying between them. Germline CDR1 MDHEN, CDR2 SYDVKM. The CDR3: CASSSPGLSYNEQFF. For the CDR3, the DNA is TGTGCCAGCAGTTCCCCGGGACTGTCCTACAATGAGCAGTTCTTC.